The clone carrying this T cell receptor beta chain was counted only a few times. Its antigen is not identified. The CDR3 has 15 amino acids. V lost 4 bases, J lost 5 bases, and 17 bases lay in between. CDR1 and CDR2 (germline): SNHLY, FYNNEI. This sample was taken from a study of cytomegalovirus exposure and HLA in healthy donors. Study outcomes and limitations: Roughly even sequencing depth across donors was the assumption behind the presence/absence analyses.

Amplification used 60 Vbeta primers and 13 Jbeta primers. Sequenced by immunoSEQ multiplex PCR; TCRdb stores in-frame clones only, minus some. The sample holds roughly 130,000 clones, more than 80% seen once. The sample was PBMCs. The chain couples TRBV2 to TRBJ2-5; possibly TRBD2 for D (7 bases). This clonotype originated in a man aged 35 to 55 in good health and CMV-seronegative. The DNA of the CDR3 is TGTGCCAGCAGTGTCAATTTGGGGGGGCCGGAGACCCAGTACTTC. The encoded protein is CASSVNLGGPETQYF.